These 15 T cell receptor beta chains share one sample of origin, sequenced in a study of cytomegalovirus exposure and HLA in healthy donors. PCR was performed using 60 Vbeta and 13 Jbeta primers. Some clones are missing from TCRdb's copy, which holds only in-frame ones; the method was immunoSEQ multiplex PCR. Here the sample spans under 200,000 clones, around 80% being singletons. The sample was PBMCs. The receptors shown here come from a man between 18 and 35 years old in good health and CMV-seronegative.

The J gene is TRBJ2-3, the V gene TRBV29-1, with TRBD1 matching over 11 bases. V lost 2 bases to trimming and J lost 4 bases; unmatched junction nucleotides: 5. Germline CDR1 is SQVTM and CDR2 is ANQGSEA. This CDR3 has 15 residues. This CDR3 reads CSVERTGGRADTQYF. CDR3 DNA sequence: TGCAGCGTTGAACGGACAGGGGGCAGGGCAGATACGCAGTATTTT.

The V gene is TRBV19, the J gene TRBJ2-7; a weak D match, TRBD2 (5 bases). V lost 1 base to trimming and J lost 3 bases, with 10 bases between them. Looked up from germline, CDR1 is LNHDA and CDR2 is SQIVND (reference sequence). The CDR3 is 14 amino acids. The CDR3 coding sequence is TGTGCCAGTAGTATAGCGGGGTCATACTACGAGCAGTACTTC. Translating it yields CASSIAGSYYEQYF. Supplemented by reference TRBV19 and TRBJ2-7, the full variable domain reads DGGITQSPKYLFRKEGQNVTLSCEQNLNHDAMYWYRQDPGQGLRLIYYSQIVNDFQKGDIAEGYSVSREKKESFPLTVTSAQKNPTAFYLCASSIAGSYYEQYFGPGTRLTVT.

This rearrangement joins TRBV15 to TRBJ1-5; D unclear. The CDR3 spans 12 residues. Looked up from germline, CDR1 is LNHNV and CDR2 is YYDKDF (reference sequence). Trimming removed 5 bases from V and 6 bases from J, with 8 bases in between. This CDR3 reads CATSEEGQPQHF. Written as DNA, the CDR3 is TGTGCCACCAGCGAGGAAGGTCAGCCCCAGCATTTT. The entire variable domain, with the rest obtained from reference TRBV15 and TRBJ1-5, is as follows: DAMVIQNPRYQVTQFGKPVTLSCSQTLNHNVMYWYQQKSSQAPKLLFHYYDKDFNNEADTPDNFQSRRPNTSFCFLDIRSPGLGDTAMYLCATSEEGQPQHFGDGTRLSIL.

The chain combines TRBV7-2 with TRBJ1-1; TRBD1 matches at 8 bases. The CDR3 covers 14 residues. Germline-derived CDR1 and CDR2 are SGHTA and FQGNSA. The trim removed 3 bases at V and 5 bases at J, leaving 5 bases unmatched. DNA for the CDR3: TGTGCCAGCAGCTTCGACAGGGGAAGGACTGAAGCTTTCTTT. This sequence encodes CASSFDRGRTEAFF.

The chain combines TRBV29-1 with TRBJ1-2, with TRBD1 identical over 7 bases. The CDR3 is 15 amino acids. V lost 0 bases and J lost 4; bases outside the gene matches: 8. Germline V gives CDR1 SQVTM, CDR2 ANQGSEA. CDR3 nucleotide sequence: TGCAGCGTTGAAGACCTCCCGCGGGACAGCTATGGCTACACCTTC. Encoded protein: CSVEDLPRDSYGYTF.

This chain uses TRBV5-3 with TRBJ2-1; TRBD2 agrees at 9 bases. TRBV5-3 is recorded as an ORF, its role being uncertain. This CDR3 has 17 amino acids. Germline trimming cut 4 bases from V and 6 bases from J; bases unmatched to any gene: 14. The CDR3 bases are TGTGCCAGAAGCCGGCTGGGTAGCGGGAGATGGGGCAATGAGCAGTTCTTC. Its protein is CARSRLGSGRWGNEQFF.

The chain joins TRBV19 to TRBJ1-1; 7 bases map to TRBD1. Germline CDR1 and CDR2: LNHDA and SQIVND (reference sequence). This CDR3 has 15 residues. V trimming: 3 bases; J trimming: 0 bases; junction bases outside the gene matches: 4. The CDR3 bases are TGTGCCAGTAGTATCTACGGGACAGTGAACACTGAAGCTTTCTTT. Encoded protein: CASSIYGTVNTEAFF.

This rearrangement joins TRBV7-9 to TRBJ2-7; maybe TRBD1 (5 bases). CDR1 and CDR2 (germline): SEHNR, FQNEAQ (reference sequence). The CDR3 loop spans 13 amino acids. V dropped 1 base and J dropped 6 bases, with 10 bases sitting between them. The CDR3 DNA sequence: TGTGCCAGCAGCTTAGACGACAGACCCGAGCAGTACTTC. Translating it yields CASSLDDRPEQYF.

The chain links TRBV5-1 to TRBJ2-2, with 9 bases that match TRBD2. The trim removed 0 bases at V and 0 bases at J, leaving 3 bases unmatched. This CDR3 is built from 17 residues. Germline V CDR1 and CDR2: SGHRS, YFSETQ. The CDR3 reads CASSLGGLATNTGELFF. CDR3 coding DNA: TGCGCCAGCAGCTTGGGGGGACTAGCCACGAACACCGGGGAGCTGTTTTTT. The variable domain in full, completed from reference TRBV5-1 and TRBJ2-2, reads KAGVTQTPRYLIKTRGQQVTLSCSPISGHRSVSWYQQTPGQGLQFLFEYFSETQRNKGNFPGRFSGRQFSNSRSEMNVSTLELGDSALYLCASSLGGLATNTGELFFGEGSRLTVL.

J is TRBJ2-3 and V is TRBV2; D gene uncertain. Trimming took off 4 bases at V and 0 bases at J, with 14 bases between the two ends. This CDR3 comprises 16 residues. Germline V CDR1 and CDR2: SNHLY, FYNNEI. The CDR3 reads CASSALFAYSTDTQYF. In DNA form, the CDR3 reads TGTGCCAGCAGTGCGCTCTTCGCCTATAGCACAGATACGCAGTATTTT.

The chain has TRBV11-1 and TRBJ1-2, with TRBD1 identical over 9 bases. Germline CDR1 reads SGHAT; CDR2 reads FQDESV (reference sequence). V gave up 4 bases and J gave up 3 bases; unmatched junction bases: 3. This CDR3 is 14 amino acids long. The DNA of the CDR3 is TGTGCCAGCAGCTGGACAGGGGATTACTATGGCTACACCTTC. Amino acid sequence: CASSWTGDYYGYTF.

CDR3 region: CASSLPTGIRHGYTF. The CDR3 region has the DNA TGTGCCAGCAGCCTCCCGACGGGGATTCGGCACGGCTACACCTTC. The chain employs TRBV5-4 and TRBJ1-2; D remains unclear. V was trimmed by 4 bases and J by 8 bases, leaving 21 bases between them. The CDR3 is 15 amino acids. The germline CDR1 and CDR2 sequences are SGHNT and YYREEE (reference sequence).

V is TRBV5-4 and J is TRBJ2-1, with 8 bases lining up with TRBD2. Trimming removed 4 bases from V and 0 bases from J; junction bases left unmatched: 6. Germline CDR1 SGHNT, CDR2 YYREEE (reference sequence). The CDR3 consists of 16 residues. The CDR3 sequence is CASSTQSGSSYNEQFF. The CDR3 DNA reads TGTGCCAGCAGCACCCAAAGCGGGAGCTCCTACAATGAGCAGTTCTTC.

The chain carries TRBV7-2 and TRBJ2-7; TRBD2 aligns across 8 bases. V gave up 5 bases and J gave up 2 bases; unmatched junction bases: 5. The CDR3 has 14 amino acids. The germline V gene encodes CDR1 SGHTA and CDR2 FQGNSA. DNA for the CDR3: TGTGCCAGCAGCGCAAGCGGGGGACCCTACGAGCAGTACTTC. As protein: CASSASGGPYEQYF.

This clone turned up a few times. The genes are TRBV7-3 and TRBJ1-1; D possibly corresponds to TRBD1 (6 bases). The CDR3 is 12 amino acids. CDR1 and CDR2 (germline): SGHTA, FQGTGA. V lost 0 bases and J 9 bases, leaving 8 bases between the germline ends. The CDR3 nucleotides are TGTGCCAGCAGCTTAACCGGGGGGCAAGCTTTCTTT. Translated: CASSLTGGQAFF.